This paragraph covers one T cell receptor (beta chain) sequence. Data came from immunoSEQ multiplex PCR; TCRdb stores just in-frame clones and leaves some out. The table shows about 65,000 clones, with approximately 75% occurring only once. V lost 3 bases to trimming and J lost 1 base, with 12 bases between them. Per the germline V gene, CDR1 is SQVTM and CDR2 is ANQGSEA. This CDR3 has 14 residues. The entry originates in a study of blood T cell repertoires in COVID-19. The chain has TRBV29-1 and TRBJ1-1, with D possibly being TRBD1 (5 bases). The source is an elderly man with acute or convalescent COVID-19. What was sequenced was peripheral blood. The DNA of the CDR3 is TGCAGCGTTGAGCGGGGGACCCCGAACACTGAAGCTTTCTTT. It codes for CSVERGTPNTEAFF.